This T cell receptor beta chain comes out of a study of blood T cells in healthy people across ages. Study-wide background: Template switching recovered approximately one barcoded beta molecule for every two T cells.

Only a few counts were recorded for this clonotype. Its target is not known. Findings and caveats of the study: Across samples, TCR beta diversity tracked strongly with naive T cell percentage. It was held that diversity estimates obtained from one million T cells represented underestimates.

For the second PCR, which ran for roughly 7 to 11 cycles, a sample-barcoded 5' primer and a J-beta primer mix were used. No fewer than 3 million CDR3-containing paired-end reads came from each sample. One entry per CDR3 protein results from TCRdb running MiXCR on the 5' RACE reads. The table has hundreds of thousands of distinct CDR3 sequences, 29% seen once. The clonotype was recovered from a woman older than 75 in good health. The sequenced sample was blood.

DNA for the CDR3: TGTGCCTGGGCCACAGGAGGCTATGGAAAACTGTTTTTT. Translated: CAWATGGYGKLFF. The chain carries TRBV30 and TRBJ1-4, with D possibly TRBD1 on 5 matching bases. V was cut by 5 bases and J by 10 bases, with 17 bases left in between. The CDR3 spans 13 residues. Germline values: CDR1 GTSNPN, CDR2 SVGIG (reference sequence).